A single sample gave rise to the 13 T cell receptor beta chains below, sequenced in a study of T cell clonality in common variable immunodeficiency. Profiling relied on immunoSEQ multiplex PCR, and the TCRdb table lists in-frame clones only, not all of them. The sample yields 40,000 or so clones, without any singletons. Material: peripheral blood mononuclear cells. All receptors derive from a person between 18 and 75 years old in good health.

This clone was observed many times. The read is 3 residues too short to cover the CDR3 end, so that end is filled in from the germline J gene. This chain connects TRBV28 to TRBJ2-7; 8 positions match TRBD2. Per the germline V gene, CDR1 is MDHEN and CDR2 is SYDVKM. Losses at the gene ends were 8 bases for V and 6 bases for J; bases not matched to a gene: 18. CDR3 length: 16 residues. The CDR3 sequence: CASHSPGGTLNFEQYF. CDR3 bases read: TGTGCCAGCCATTCGCCGGGGGGGACCCTCAATTTCGAG.

Ten or more counts support this clone. The observed sequence ends 3 residues before the CDR3 terminus, with the missing tail filled in from the germline J gene. The chain combines TRBV20-1 with TRBJ2-7; 9 bases agree with TRBD1. V gave up 3 bases and J gave up 0 bases; unmatched junction bases: 9. Germline V gives CDR1 DFQATT, CDR2 SNEGSKA (reference sequence). The CDR3 has 16 amino acids. Partial CDR3 DNA: TGCAGTGCTAGTGTTAGTGACAGGGGGTCCTCCTACGAG. This codes for CSASVSDRGSSYE. The CDR3 in full is CSASVSDRGSSYEQYF.

This clone was counted a few times. This CDR3 reads CSAFDPQRGTDTYTF. Partial CDR3 DNA: TGCAGTGCCTTTGATCCTCAGCGGGGCACAGATACG. The rearrangement uses TRBV20-1 and TRBJ1-2; D may be TRBD1 (5 bases). The read falls 3 residues short of the CDR3 end, and the missing part is taken from the germline J gene. Per germline, CDR1 DFQATT and CDR2 SNEGSKA (reference sequence). The CDR3 loop spans 15 amino acids.

This clone was seen many times. CDR3 residues: CSAKLAGGSYEQYF. The covered CDR3 bases are TGCAGTGCAAAACTAGCGGGAGGGTCCTACGAG. The rearrangement joins TRBV20-1 to TRBJ2-7; 13 bases are shared with TRBD2. The read stops 3 residues short of the end of the CDR3; the missing end is completed from the germline J gene. This CDR3 is 14 amino acids long. V shed 6 bases and J 1 base; nucleotides not matched to a gene: 3. Germline V gives CDR1 DFQATT, CDR2 SNEGSKA (reference sequence).

This clone was counted ten times or more. The CDR3 end lies 3 residues beyond the end of the read and is filled in from the germline J gene. V is TRBV20-1 and J is TRBJ2-3; 16 bases line up with TRBD2. Germline loops: CDR1 DFQATT, CDR2 SNEGSKA (reference sequence). Trimming cost V 2 bases and J 1 base; bases outside gene matches: 6. The CDR3 is 18 amino acids. CDR3: CSARPGLAGGPGTDTQYF. The CDR3 bases that were read are TGCAGTGCTAGACCGGGACTAGCGGGAGGGCCGGGCACAGATACG.

This clone was counted many times. The read comes to an end 3 residues before the CDR3 does, leaving the germline J gene to fill in the end. The V and J genes are TRBV6-1 and TRBJ1-6; maybe TRBD1 (6 bases). Trimming took 0 bases from V and 7 from J, leaving 10 bases between them. This CDR3 has 15 amino acids. Germline CDR1 and CDR2: MNHNS and SASEGT. Partial CDR3 DNA: TGTGCCAGCAGTGAAGCGGAGGGACAAAATTCACCC. It yields the protein CASSEAEGQNSP. The full CDR3 is CASSEAEGQNSPLHF.

This clone showed up many times. The read is 3 residues too short to cover the CDR3 end, so that end is filled in from the germline J gene. V and J are TRBV5-1 and TRBJ2-1; 8 bases align to TRBD2. CDR1 is SGHRS, CDR2 YFSETQ, per germline. The CDR3 contains 15 residues. The V segment lost 0 bases and the J segment 8 bases; nucleotides outside the gene matches: 7. The CDR3 loop reads CASSLVSGSTDEQFF. CDR3 DNA (partial): TGCGCCAGCAGCTTGGTCAGCGGGAGTACAGATGAG.

This clone was seen repeatedly, ten times or more. The DNA ends 3 residues before the CDR3 does, and the rest of the CDR3 is filled in from the germline J gene. V gene TRBV30 combines with J gene TRBJ2-1, with 7 bases matching TRBD1. Trimming cost V 8 bases and J 7 bases; bases outside gene matches: 17. Germline lookup yields CDR1 GTSNPN and CDR2 SVGIG (reference sequence). This CDR3 has 15 amino acids. The part of the CDR3 DNA that was read is TGTGCCGGAAGCTGGACAGGTCTTTTTTCGAATGAG. This translates into CAGSWTGLFSNE. The entire CDR3 protein is CAGSWTGLFSNEQFF.

A remark on this clone: The sequenced fragment ends 3 residues before the CDR3 boundary, so the rest is inferred from the germline J gene. The V gene is TRBV19, the J gene TRBJ1-2; a possible D gene is TRBD1 (5 bases). The CDR3 sequence is 14 residues long. Germline assignment: CDR1 LNHDA and CDR2 SQIVND (reference sequence). The sequenced CDR3 bases are TGTGCCAGTAGCCGGGGGTTGGGCGACGACGAC. Translating it yields CASSRGLGDDD. The complete CDR3 sequence is CASSRGLGDDDYTF.

This clone was seen at least ten times. With the read ending 3 residues before the CDR3 end, the germline J gene is used to fill in that end. The V gene is TRBV7-2, the J gene TRBJ2-2, with unresolved D. Per the germline V gene, CDR1 is SGHTA and CDR2 is FQGNSA. There are 15 residues in the CDR3. Trimming shortened V by 4 bases and J by 2 bases, and 11 bases separated the two germline ends. Incomplete CDR3 DNA: TGTGCCAGCAGCTCCAGCGTTACCAACACCGGGGAG. This codes for CASSSSVTNTGE. The full CDR3 protein is CASSSSVTNTGELFF. The full variable domain, its missing parts supplied by reference TRBV7-2 and TRBJ2-2, is GAGVSQSPSNKVTEKGKDVELRCDPISGHTALYWYRQSLGQGLEFLIYFQGNSAPDKSGLPSDRFSAERTGGSVSTLTIQRTQQEDSAVYLCASSSSVTNTGELFFGEGSRLTVL.

This clone was recorded many times. The read gets to within 3 residues of the CDR3 end, and the germline J gene fills in the rest. The chain has TRBV5-1 and TRBJ2-3, with a possible D match to TRBD2 (6 bases). In germline, CDR1 is SGHRS, CDR2 YFSETQ. V was clipped by 4 bases and J by 2 bases, with 14 bases between them. CDR3 length: 15 amino acids. The sequenced CDR3 bases are TGCGCCAGCAGCATCGGGAGCGGATTCACAGATACG. It codes for CASSIGSGFTDT. Given in full, the CDR3 is CASSIGSGFTDTQYF. The whole variable domain, filled in from reference TRBV5-1 and TRBJ2-3, reads KAGVTQTPRYLIKTRGQQVTLSCSPISGHRSVSWYQQTPGQGLQFLFEYFSETQRNKGNFPGRFSGRQFSNSRSEMNVSTLELGDSALYLCASSIGSGFTDTQYFGPGTRLTVL.

This clone was seen a handful of times. Coverage ceases 3 residues before the CDR3 finishes, and the germline J gene fills in the end. This sequence joins TRBV5-1 and TRBJ2-4; D possibly corresponds to TRBD2 (6 bases). In germline, CDR1 is SGHRS, CDR2 YFSETQ. CDR3 length: 16 amino acids. CDR3 in amino acids: CASSRLASEIVETQYF. The sequenced CDR3 bases are TGCGCCAGCAGTCGTCTGGCTAGCGAGATCGTAGAGACT. The variable domain in full, completed from reference TRBV5-1 and TRBJ2-4, reads KAGVTQTPRYLIKTRGQQVTLSCSPISGHRSVSWYQQTPGQGLQFLFEYFSETQRNKGNFPGRFSGRQFSNSRSEMNVSTLELGDSALYLCASSRLASEIVETQYFGAGTRLSVL.

This clone was recorded a few times. The sequence runs out 3 residues before the end of the CDR3; the remainder is reconstructed from the germline J gene. The chain uses TRBV29-1 and TRBJ2-7; 12 bases are a match to TRBD2. The junction had 7 bases not matched to a gene; V was cut back by 6 bases and J by 1 base. The CDR3 spans 15 residues. Germline CDR1 and CDR2: SQVTM and ANQGSEA. The CDR3 bases that were read are TGCAGCGTCACCTCACTAGCGGGAGGATCCTACGAG. Amino acid sequence: CSVTSLAGGSYE. The CDR3 in its entirety is CSVTSLAGGSYEQYF.